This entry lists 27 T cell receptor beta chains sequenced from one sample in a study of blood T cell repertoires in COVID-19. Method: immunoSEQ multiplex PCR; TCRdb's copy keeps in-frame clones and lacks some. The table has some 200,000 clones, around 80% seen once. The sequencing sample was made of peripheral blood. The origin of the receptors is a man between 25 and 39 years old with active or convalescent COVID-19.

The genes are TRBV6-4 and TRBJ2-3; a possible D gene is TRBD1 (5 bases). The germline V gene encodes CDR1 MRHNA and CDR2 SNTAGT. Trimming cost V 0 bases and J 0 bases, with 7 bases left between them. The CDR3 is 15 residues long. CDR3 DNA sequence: TGTGCCAGCAGTGACTCCCCAGGGAGCACAGATACGCAGTATTTT. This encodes CASSDSPGSTDTQYF.

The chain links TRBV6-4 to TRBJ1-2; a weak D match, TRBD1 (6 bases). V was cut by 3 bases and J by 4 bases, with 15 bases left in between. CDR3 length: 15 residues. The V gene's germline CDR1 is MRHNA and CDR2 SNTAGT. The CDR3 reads CASSEEGGGTYGYTF. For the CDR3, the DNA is TGTGCCAGCAGTGAGGAAGGGGGGGGCACCTATGGCTACACCTTC.

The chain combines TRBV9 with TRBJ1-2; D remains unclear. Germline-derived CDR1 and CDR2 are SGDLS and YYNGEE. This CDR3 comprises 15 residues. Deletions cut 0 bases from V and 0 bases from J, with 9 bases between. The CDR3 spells CASSVVDTANYGYTF. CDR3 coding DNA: TGTGCCAGCAGCGTAGTTGATACAGCTAACTATGGCTACACCTTC.

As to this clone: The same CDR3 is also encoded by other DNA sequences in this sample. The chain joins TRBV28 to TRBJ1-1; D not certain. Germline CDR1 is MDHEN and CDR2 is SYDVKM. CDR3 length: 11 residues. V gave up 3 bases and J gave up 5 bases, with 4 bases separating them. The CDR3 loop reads CASSLSTEAFF. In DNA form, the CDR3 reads TGTGCCAGCAGTTTGAGTACTGAAGCTTTCTTT.

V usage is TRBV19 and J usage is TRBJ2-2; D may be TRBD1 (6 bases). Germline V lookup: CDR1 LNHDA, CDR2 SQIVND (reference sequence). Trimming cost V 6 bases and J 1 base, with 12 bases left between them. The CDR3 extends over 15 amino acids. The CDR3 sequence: CASRYDRMNTGELFF. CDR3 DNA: TGTGCCAGTAGATACGACAGGATGAACACCGGGGAGCTGTTTTTT.

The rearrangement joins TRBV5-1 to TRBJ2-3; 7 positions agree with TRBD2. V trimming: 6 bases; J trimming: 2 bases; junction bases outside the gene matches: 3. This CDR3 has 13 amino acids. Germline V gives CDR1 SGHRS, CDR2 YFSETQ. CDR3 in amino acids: CASKRDDTDTQYF. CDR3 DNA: TGCGCCAGCAAGCGGGACGACACAGATACGCAGTATTTT.

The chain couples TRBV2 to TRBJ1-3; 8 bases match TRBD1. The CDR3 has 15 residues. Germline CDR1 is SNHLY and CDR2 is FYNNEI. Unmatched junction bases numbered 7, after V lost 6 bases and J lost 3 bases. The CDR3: CASRLQGGDGNTIYF. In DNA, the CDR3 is TGTGCCAGCAGGTTACAGGGGGGAGATGGAAACACCATATATTTT.

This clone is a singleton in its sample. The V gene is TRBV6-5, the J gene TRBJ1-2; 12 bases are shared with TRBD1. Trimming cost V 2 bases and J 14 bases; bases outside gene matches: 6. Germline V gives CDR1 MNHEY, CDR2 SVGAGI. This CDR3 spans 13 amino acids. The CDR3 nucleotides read TGTGCCAGCAGTTACAACCGGGACAGGGGGCAGACCTTC. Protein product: CASSYNRDRGQTF.

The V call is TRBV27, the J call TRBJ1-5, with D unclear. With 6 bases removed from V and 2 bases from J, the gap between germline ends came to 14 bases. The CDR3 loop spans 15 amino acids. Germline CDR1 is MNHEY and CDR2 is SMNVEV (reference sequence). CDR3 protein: CASRSYKGGNQPQHF. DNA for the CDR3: TGTGCCAGCAGGTCCTATAAGGGAGGCAATCAGCCCCAGCATTTT.

DNA of the CDR3: TGCGCCAGCAGCTCCCGGACTAGCGGGGGGGCTGCAGATACGCAGTATTTT. Its protein is CASSSRTSGGAADTQYF. This chain uses TRBV5-1 with TRBJ2-3; 15 positions agree with TRBD2. Looked up from germline, CDR1 is SGHRS and CDR2 is YFSETQ. V was clipped by 3 bases and J by 4 bases; unmatched bases: 6. This CDR3 has 17 amino acids.

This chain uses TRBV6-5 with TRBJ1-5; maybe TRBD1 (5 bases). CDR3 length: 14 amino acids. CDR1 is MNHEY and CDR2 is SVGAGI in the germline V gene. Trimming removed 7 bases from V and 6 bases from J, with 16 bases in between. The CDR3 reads CASTARQGGQPQHF. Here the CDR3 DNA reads TGTGCCAGCACCGCCCGGCAGGGTGGTCAGCCCCAGCATTTT.

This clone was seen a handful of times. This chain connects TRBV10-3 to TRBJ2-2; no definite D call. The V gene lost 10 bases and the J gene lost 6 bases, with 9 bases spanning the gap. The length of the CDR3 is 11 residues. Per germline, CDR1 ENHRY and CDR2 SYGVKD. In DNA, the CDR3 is TGTGCCACCACCGAGGCCGGGGAGCTGTTTTTT. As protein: CATTEAGELFF.

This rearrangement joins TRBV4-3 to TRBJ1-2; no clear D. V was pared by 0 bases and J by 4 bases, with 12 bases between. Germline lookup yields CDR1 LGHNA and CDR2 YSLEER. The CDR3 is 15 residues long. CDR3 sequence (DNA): TGCGCCAGCAGCCAAGATCGGCAGGTTCCCTATGGCTACACCTTC. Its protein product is CASSQDRQVPYGYTF.

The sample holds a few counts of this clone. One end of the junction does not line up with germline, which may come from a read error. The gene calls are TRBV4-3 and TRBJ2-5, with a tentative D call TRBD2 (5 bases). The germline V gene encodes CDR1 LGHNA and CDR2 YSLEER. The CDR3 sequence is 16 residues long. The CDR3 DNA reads TGCGCCAGCAGCCAAGATCCGGGGAACGGACCCTCGGTTTTGCACTTC. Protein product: CASSQDPGNGPSVLHF.

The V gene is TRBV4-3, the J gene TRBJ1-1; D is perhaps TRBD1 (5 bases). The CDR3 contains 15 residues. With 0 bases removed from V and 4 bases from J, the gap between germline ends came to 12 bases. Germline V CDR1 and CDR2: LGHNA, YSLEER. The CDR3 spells CASSQESRGGTEAFF. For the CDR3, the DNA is TGCGCCAGCAGCCAAGAAAGTCGCGGGGGCACTGAAGCTTTCTTT.

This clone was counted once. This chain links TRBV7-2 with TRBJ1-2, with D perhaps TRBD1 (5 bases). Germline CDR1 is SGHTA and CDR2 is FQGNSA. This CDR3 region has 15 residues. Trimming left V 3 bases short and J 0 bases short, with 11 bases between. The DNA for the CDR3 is TGTGCCAGCAGCTTCCCAGGGCTTTCTAACTATGGCTACACCTTC. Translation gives CASSFPGLSNYGYTF. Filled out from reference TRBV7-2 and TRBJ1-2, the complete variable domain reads GAGVSQSPSNKVTEKGKDVELRCDPISGHTALYWYRQSLGQGLEFLIYFQGNSAPDKSGLPSDRFSAERTGGSVSTLTIQRTQQEDSAVYLCASSFPGLSNYGYTFGSGTRLTVV.

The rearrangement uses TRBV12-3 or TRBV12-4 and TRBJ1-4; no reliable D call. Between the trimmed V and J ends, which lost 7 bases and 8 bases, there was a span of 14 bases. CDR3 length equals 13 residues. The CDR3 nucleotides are TGTGCCAGCACCTCCCGGGAAGCGGAAAAACTGTTTTTT. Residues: CASTSREAEKLFF.

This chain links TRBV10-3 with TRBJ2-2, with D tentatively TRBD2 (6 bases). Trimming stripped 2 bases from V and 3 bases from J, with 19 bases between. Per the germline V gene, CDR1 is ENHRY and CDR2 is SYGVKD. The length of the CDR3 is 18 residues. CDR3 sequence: CAISETEGVGEDTGELFF. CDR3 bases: TGTGCCATCAGTGAGACCGAAGGGGTTGGGGAGGACACCGGGGAGCTGTTTTTT.

CDR3 DNA: TGTGCCAGCAGGCCCCCGGCGGGGACAGGGCATCAGCCCCAGCATTTT. As protein: CASRPPAGTGHQPQHF. The J gene is TRBJ1-5, the V gene TRBV28; 9 bases are a match to TRBD1. J lost 5 bases, V lost 6 bases, and 11 bases had no gene match. The CDR3 extends over 16 amino acids. Germline assignment: CDR1 MDHEN and CDR2 SYDVKM. Filled out from reference TRBV28 and TRBJ1-5, the complete variable domain reads DVKVTQSSRYLVKRTGEKVFLECVQDMDHENMFWYRQDPGLGLRLIYFSYDVKMKEKGDIPEGYSVSREKKERFSLILESASTNQTSMYLCASRPPAGTGHQPQHFGDGTRLSIL.

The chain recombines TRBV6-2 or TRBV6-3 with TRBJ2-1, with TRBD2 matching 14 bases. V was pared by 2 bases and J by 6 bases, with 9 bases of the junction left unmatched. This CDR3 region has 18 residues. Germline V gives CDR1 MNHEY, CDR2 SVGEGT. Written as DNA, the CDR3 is TGTGCCAGCAGTTACGGCGGGACTAGCGGGAGATGGGCCAATGAGCAGTTCTTC. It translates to CASSYGGTSGRWANEQFF.

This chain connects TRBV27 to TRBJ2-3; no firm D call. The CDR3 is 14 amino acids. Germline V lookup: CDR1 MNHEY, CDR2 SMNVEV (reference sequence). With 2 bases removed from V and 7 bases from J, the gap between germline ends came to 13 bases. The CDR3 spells CASSLQAPPHTQYF. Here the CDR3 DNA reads TGTGCCAGCAGTTTACAGGCTCCCCCTCATACGCAGTATTTT.

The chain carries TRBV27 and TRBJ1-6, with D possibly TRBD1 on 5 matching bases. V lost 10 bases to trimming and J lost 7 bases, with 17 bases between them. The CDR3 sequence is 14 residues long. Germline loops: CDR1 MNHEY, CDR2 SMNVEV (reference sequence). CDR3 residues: CATHSTASNSPLHF. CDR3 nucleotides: TGTGCCACCCACTCGACAGCTTCCAATTCACCCCTCCACTTT.

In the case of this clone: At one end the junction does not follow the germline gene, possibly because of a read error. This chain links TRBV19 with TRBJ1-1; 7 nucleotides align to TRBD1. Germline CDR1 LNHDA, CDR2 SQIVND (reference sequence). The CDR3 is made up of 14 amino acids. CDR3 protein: CASSLEKGAAEAFF. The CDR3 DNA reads TGTGCCAGTAGTTTAGAGAAGGGGGCGGCTGAAGCTTTCTTT.

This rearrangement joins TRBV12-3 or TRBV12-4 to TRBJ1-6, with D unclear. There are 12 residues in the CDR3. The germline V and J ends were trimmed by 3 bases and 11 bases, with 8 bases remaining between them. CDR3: CASSFGRAPLHF. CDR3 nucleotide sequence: TGTGCCAGCAGTTTTGGGAGGGCACCCCTCCACTTT.

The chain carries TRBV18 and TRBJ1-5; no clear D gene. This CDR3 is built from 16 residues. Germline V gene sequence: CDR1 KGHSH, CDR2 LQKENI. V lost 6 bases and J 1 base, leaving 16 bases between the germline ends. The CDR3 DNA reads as TGTGCCAGCTCCCCCAGTAGCGCCGGAAGCAATCAGCCCCAGCATTTT. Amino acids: CASSPSSAGSNQPQHF.

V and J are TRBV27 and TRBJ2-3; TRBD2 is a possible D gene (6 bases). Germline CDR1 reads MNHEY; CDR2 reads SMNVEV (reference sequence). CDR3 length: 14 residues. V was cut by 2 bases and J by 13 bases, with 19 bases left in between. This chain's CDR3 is CASSLTGVGQKEYF. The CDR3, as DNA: TGTGCCAGCAGTTTAACGGGGGTGGGTCAGAAGGAGTATTTT.

The CDR3 loop reads CAISAQGNGNTIYF. The DNA for the CDR3 is TGTGCCATCAGTGCACAGGGGAATGGAAACACCATATATTTT. The chain employs TRBV10-3 and TRBJ1-3; 7 nucleotides line up with TRBD1. Germline CDR1 and CDR2: ENHRY and SYGVKD. The CDR3 spans 14 residues. V shed 4 bases and J 3 bases; nucleotides not matched to a gene: 3.